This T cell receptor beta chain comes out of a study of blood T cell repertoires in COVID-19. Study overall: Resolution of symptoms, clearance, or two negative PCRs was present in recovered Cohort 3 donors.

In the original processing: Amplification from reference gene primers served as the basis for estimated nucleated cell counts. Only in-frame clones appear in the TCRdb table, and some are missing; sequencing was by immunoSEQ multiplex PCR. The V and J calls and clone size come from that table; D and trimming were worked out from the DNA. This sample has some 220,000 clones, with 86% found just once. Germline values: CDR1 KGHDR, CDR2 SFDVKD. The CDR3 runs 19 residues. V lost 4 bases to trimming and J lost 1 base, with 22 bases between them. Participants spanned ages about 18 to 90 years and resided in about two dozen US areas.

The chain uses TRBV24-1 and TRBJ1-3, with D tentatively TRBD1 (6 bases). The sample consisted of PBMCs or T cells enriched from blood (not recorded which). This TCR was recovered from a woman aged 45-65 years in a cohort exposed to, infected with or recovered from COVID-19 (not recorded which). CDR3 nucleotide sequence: TGTGCCACCAGTGAATCGACCACAGGGAAGCCGTTATCTGGAAACACCATATATTTT. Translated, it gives CATSESTTGKPLSGNTIYF.